This entry is about one T cell receptor (beta chain). Its antigen remains unidentified. The data belong to a study of tumor-infiltrating lymphocytes in localized non-small cell lung cancer. Study findings and constraints: Different pieces of the same tissue went to different assays, confounding technical variation with intratumor heterogeneity.

Profiled with immunoSEQ multiplex PCR; TCRdb holds only in-frame clones, not every one. Among about 4,800 clones listed, about 96% were seen once. The CDR3 contains 17 residues. Germline values: CDR1 MNHEY, CDR2 SMNVEV (reference sequence). V lost 4 bases to trimming and J lost 4 bases, with 19 bases between them. This TCR came from a human donor with non-small cell lung cancer. The chain recombines TRBV27 with TRBJ1-4, with D possibly matching TRBD1 (5 bases). The sample comprised uninvolved lung tissue not adjacent to the tumor. CDR3 sequence: CASSYSGIRGDNEKLFF. The CDR3 bases are TGTGCCAGCAGTTACTCCGGTATAAGGGGAGATAATGAAAAACTGTTTTTT. Variable domain in full (rest from reference TRBV27 and TRBJ1-4): EAQVTQNPRYLITVTGKKLTVTCSQNMNHEYMSWYRQDPGLGLRQIYYSMNVEVTDKGDVPEGYKVSRKEKRNFPLILESPSPNQTSLYFCASSYSGIRGDNEKLFFGSGTQLSVL.